This T cell receptor (beta chain) was captured in a study of shared clonotypes between healthy human individuals (dated by TCRdb to the early 2020s). At the level of the whole study: A few men and a couple of women, aged 18 to 49 years, made up the cohort. To increase sequencing depth and limit assay-specific biases, TCR repertoire library preparation and sequencing were carried out by different laboratories using diverse techniques. To estimate repertoire size and how much clonotypes are shared between individuals, the study performed deep sequencing of blood TCR repertoires from five healthy adults. Per donor, leukapheresis produced somewhere between about 0.9 and 9.5 billion PBMCs. Per donor, three plates each were used for CD4 naive and CD4 memory, two for CD8 naive, and one for CD8 memory.

A remark on this clone: Its specific antigen is unknown. Nothing much larger sits one base from this clone, and base qualities are not available.

TCR CDR3 regions were amplified from genomic DNA by multiplex PCR using the deep immunoSEQ assay. For each cell subset, the extracted genomic DNA was distributed evenly across all wells of several immunoSEQ 96-well plates, and each plate served as one replicate. For sorted subsets, each replicate PCR was loaded with approximately 0.2 ug genomic DNA, equivalent to roughly 30,000 T cell genomes. The purified libraries were quantified using a Qubit 3.0 fluorometer, sized with a Bioanalyzer 2100, and then quantified again using the KAPA Library Quantification kit. Each immunoSEQ 96-well plate was sequenced on its own single-read 150-cycle Illumina NextSeq 550 flow cell. Per the original workflow: Because only junctional sequences without quality scores were contained in the immunoSEQ output, filtering matching that applied to full-length reads could not be performed. Sequences were annotated with PyIR, a Python wrapper for IgBLAST v1.9, and V/J genes and CDR3 were assigned using IMGT germline references. Reads were removed for weak V/J assignments (E-value above 1e-6), missing CDR3, stop codons, out-of-frame junctions, or ambiguous translated residues. V3J clonotypes were defined by identical inferred V gene, J gene, and CDR3 amino acid sequence. Percentage overlap between repertoires was computed as shared unique clonotypes divided by the size of the smaller repertoire. Repertoire richness was assessed with RTK rarefaction, the Chao1 estimator, and Recon v2.1 estimates of unobserved clonotypes. Generation probabilities were computed with OLGA for all TCRbeta clonotypes obtained by the gDNA method from four donors. In its TCRdb copy, this immuneACCESS table keeps in-frame sequences only and misses some clones. Where compared with another copy, unresolved V genes explain less than half of these, and the others have no known cause. The V and J calls and clone size come from that table; D and trimming were worked out from the DNA. This sample holds about 1.9 million clones; 80% to 95% were observed only once. Jointly, the top ten make up around 1.7% of the sample.

CD8 naive samples were obtained by positive selection for CCR7 among CD45RO-negative cells, yielding a CD45RA+CCR7+ population from which TemRA cells were excluded. The donors were healthy, HIV-negative adults with no recently reported acute infections or vaccinations. Every donor was a Caucasian adult residing in Nashville, Tennessee, USA. Blood was collected by leukapheresis, and PBMCs were isolated by Ficoll-Histopaque density gradient centrifugation and then cryopreserved in liquid nitrogen vapor phase. Analytical flow cytometry was used to check the purity and quantity of every magnetically sorted T cell population. Genomic DNA was isolated from every sorted fraction and measured by UV absorbance on a Nanodrop 2000c. Study-wide conclusions, independent of this receptor: Only blood was sampled, and tissue TCR repertoires likely differ from those in blood. Naive subsets generally had larger estimated clonotype richness than memory subsets. Based on pairwise subsampling, the degree of clonotype sharing among donors was expected to be affected by sequencing depth. Sharing across several donors was observed for about 5% of naive CD4, about 4% of naive CD8, over 2% of memory CD4, and less than 0.45% of memory CD8 clonotypes. Compared with non-shared clonotypes, clonotypes shared by all four sorted-subset donors had higher generation probabilities. Rarefaction of sorted-subset datasets indicated incomplete sequencing despite the large sequencing depth. The small number of donors limited the genetic and exposure-history diversity represented.

The sample taken for sequencing was naive CD8+ T cells from PBMCs. What this sample's cell subset or site label stands for: CD45RA+CCR7+. This clonotype originated in a man younger than 35 in good health. Some clones in this sample may be carry-over from other donors' samples.

In nucleotides, the sequence is TGTGCCAGTAGTATTAACCCCCCAGGGACAGGGGAGGAGACCCAGTACTTC. It is translated as CASSINPPGTGEETQYF. This sequence uses TRBV19 and TRBJ2-5, and TRBD1 aligns with 10 junction nucleotides. For CDR1 and CDR2, the germline V gene (reference sequence) lists LNHDA and SQIVND. V ends up 3 bases short and J 5 bases short, with an unmatched junction base count of 12. Measured from the cysteine to the phenylalanine, the CDR3 is 17 residues long. CDR3 DNA is the only sequence kept; it has 51 bases, read in frame from the first base.